This T cell receptor (beta chain) was recovered during a study of long-term antiretroviral therapy in people with HIV. The study, taken as a whole, reports: Pre-ART clonal expansions dominated every time point's repertoire.

This was the immunoSEQ v3.0 assay at survey level. A per-sample goal of roughly 35,000-55,000 T-cell genomes was targeted by sequencing. Using immunoSEQ multiplex PCR, the repertoire was profiled, and TCRdb retains in-frame clones only, with some absent. This sample yields about 34,000 clones, of which 70% to 90% are seen a single time; approximately 4.8% belongs to the top ten. In the case of this clone: Its antigen remains unidentified.

This specimen consisted of unsorted PBMCs, obtained just under 2.9 years before starting antiretroviral therapy. This sequence originates from a woman under 40 with HIV.

CDR3: CASSPLVGGSTMNTEAFF. CDR3 coding DNA: TGTGCCAGCAGTCCTCTGGTGGGGGGCTCAACCATGAACACTGAAGCTTTCTTT. The chain joins TRBV2 to TRBJ1-1; D might be TRBD1 (6 bases). Germline-derived CDR1 and CDR2 are SNHLY and FYNNEI. This CDR3 has 18 amino acids. Trimming left V 5 bases short and J 0 bases short, with 22 bases between.